This TCR beta chain was captured by sequencing in a study of circulating and synovial CD4+ cells in juvenile arthritis (dated by TCRdb to about 2014). About the investigation overall: Within each patient, the study compared the TCRbeta CDR3 repertoires of three groups: circulating HLA-DR+ CD4 T cells, bulk blood CD4 T cells, and synovial CD4 T cells. The goal of the repertoire sequencing was to confirm that synovial clonotypes were enriched in a circulating synovial-like CD4 T cell subset.

The library was generated by the immunoSEQ multiplex PCR assay. TCRbeta CDR3 sequencing was performed as a commercial service by an external provider. Per the original workflow: The analyses relied on productive nucleotide sequences along with amino acid sequences obtained through in silico translation. To equalise sample size, diversity was assessed as Renyi entropy across alpha values by taking the median of 200 repeated subsamples. The distance between each pair of repertoires was calculated as one minus the Chao-modified Jaccard index, which corrects for under-sampling, and this distance was used for clustering. Frequency-weighted overlap with synovial clonotypes was calculated over 200 sample sizes with 200 draws without replacement at each size, and the overlap was reported at the size of the smaller sample. TCRdb provides this immuneACCESS table in a form limited to in-frame rearrangements. Some clones are lacking; in checked studies, under half of them reflect an unresolved V gene, and why the rest are absent is not known. V, J and clone size reflect that table, while D and trimming were determined from the DNA. This sample lists 25,000 to 35,000 clones; 93% were detected once. The ten largest make up 2.9% of the sample.

As regards this clone: This receptor's antigen is unknown. No much larger clone is present one base from it, and per-base qualities are unavailable.

Measured from the cysteine to the phenylalanine, the CDR3 is 13 residues long. Only the CDR3 DNA is retained, 39 bases long and in frame from the first base. Relative to germline, V is 1 base shorter and J is 2 bases shorter, with 6 bases between their ends. As encoded in the germline V gene (reference sequence), CDR1 is GTSNPN while CDR2 is SVGIG. The sequenced samples came from patients who had active juvenile idiopathic arthritis. Cells were sorted immediately after thawing, with dead cells excluded using Live/Dead Fixable Near-IR Stain. General study outcomes and caveats: Traditional Vbeta family usage analysis did not detect the difference between circulating pathogenic-like lymphocytes and bulk blood T cells. Synovial and circulating pathogenic-like lymphocyte repertoires were less diverse than bulk blood CD4 repertoires, with some CPL samples as oligoclonal as synovium. Circulating pathogenic-like lymphocytes clustered together with synovial T cells, and compared with bulk blood, the circulating pathogenic-like lymphocytes shared a substantially higher fraction of CDR3 sequences with synovium. Because T cell genome counts differed by at least an order of magnitude between CPL and bulk blood CD4 samples, sample-size effects were addressed. Because overlap with synovium was found to increase with sequencing depth, the full repertoire overlap was likely underestimated by the measured shared-clonotype fractions.

The source is a human donor with juvenile idiopathic arthritis. The chain was built from TRBV30 and TRBJ1-5; tentative D gene TRBD1, with 6 bases matching. Sequencing used CD4+ T cells from blood. The sequenced DNA: TGTGCCTGGAGTGGACAGGGCAATCAGCCCCAGCATTTT. Its coded protein is CAWSGQGNQPQHF.